This record looks at one T cell receptor beta chain sequence and its context. This sample stems from a study of technical replicates of blood from a few donors. With V trimmed by 5 bases and J by 4 bases, 2 bases remained unmatched. Germline values: CDR1 MRHNA, CDR2 SNTAGT. The CDR3 totals 15 residues. Libraries were prepared by immunoSEQ multiplex PCR; TCRdb keeps only in-frame clonotypes and omits some of them. The sample contains approximately 85,000 clones, 92% of which appear only once. The receptor was derived from a human donor in good health. The sequencing sample was made of T cells isolated from PBMCs. This chain joins TRBV6-4 and TRBJ2-3; 14 nucleotides align to TRBD2. The CDR3 region has the DNA TGTGCCAGCAGTCGGACTAGCGGGGGGTCAGATACGCAGTATTTT. Translated: CASSRTSGGSDTQYF.